The 15 T cell receptor beta chains below come from one sample, sequenced in a study of cytomegalovirus exposure and HLA in healthy donors. PCR used 60 Vbeta primers and 13 Jbeta primers. The data were produced by immunoSEQ multiplex PCR, yet TCRdb's version contains in-frame clones alone and is incomplete. The sample holds roughly 110,000 clones, approximately 76% seen once. Sequenced: PBMCs. The origin of the receptors is a man younger than 35 in good health and CMV-seronegative.

The V gene is TRBV5-6, the J gene TRBJ2-3; 8 nucleotides agree with TRBD1. Germline CDR1 and CDR2: SGHDT and YYEEEE. J was trimmed by 2 bases and V by 3 bases; bases with no gene match: 11. The CDR3 spans 17 residues. The chain's CDR3 is CASSSLGRGRVTDTQYF. CDR3 sequence (DNA): TGTGCCAGCAGCTCGTTAGGCAGGGGGCGGGTCACAGATACGCAGTATTTT.

V usage is TRBV13 and J usage is TRBJ2-3; tentative D call: TRBD2 (6 bases). The ends were cut back, 5 bases at V and 0 bases at J, with 12 bases in the middle. CDR3 size: 15 residues. Germline V gives CDR1 PRHDT, CDR2 FYEKMQ (reference sequence). CDR3 loop: CASSPQAGSTDTQYF. In nucleotides, the CDR3 is TGTGCCAGCAGCCCTCAGGCGGGGAGCACAGATACGCAGTATTTT.

This clone was seen more than once but under ten times. The J gene is TRBJ2-3, the V gene TRBV6-1, with TRBD1 matching over 12 bases. This CDR3 is built from 15 residues. J was trimmed by 4 bases and V by 8 bases; bases with no gene match: 7. Per the germline V gene, CDR1 is MNHNS and CDR2 is SASEGT. The CDR3 sequence is CASVSGTGGADTQYF. The CDR3 bases are TGTGCCAGCGTCTCCGGGACAGGGGGCGCAGATACGCAGTATTTT.

This chain links TRBV7-9 with TRBJ1-1, with 9 bases that match TRBD1. CDR1 and CDR2 (germline): SEHNR, FQNEAQ (reference sequence). The CDR3 runs 13 residues. V was pared by 4 bases and J by 8 bases, with 5 bases of the junction left unmatched. Here the CDR3 DNA reads TGTGCCAGCAGCTCAACAGGGGGCGGAGAAGCTTTCTTT. Translating it yields CASSSTGGGEAFF.

V and J are TRBV7-6 and TRBJ1-1; D call uncertain. This CDR3 is built from 13 residues. Between the trimmed V and J ends, which lost 5 bases and 4 bases, there was a span of 11 bases. The germline CDR1 and CDR2 sequences are SGHVS and FNYEAQ. DNA for the CDR3: TGTGCCAGCAGCCGATCGACGGGCACTGAAGCTTTCTTT. Translating gives CASSRSTGTEAFF.

This chain links TRBV4-1 with TRBJ2-1; D is unclear. CDR3 length: 14 amino acids. Trimming took off 4 bases at V and 5 bases at J, with 12 bases between the two ends. Germline V lookup: CDR1 MGHRA, CDR2 YSYEKL. The CDR3 spells CASSLKIANNEQFF. For the CDR3, the DNA is TGCGCCAGCAGCCTAAAGATAGCCAACAATGAGCAGTTCTTC.

The J gene is TRBJ1-1, the V gene TRBV19; the D gene is possibly TRBD1 (5 bases). The CDR3 contains 16 residues. The germline V gene encodes CDR1 LNHDA and CDR2 SQIVND (reference sequence). V lost 2 bases, J lost 6 bases, and 19 bases lay in between. DNA of the CDR3: TGTGCCAGTAGTATATCAGGGCGAAACCCACTTGCTGAAGCTTTCTTT. It yields the protein CASSISGRNPLAEAFF.

The chain employs TRBV28 and TRBJ2-3, with TRBD2 matching 7 bases. The trim removed 5 bases at V and 2 bases at J, leaving 7 bases unmatched. Looked up from germline, CDR1 is MDHEN and CDR2 is SYDVKM. The CDR3 loop spans 15 amino acids. This chain's CDR3 is CASSIGGTNTDTQYF. Written as DNA, the CDR3 is TGTGCCAGCAGTATCGGGGGGACCAACACAGATACGCAGTATTTT.

The V gene is TRBV6-5, the J gene TRBJ1-6, with 12 bases matching TRBD1. This CDR3 is built from 15 residues. CDR1 and CDR2 (germline): MNHEY, SVGAGI. V gave up 5 bases and J gave up 10 bases; unmatched junction bases: 6. DNA of the CDR3: TGTGCCAGCAGTCAGGGGACAGGGGGCCGGTCACCCCTCCACTTT. Encoded protein: CASSQGTGGRSPLHF.

The rearrangement uses TRBV6-5 and TRBJ1-3, with 9 bases matching TRBD1. Trimming cost V 7 bases and J 4 bases; bases outside gene matches: 8. Germline V CDR1 and CDR2: MNHEY, SVGAGI. CDR3 length equals 15 residues. The CDR3 DNA sequence: TGTGCCAGCAAGGGGACAGGGCATCTGGGAAACACCATATATTTT. The encoded protein is CASKGTGHLGNTIYF.

As DNA, the CDR3 is TGTGCCAGCAGCCCGGGTACAGGGGGCCACGAGCAGTACTTC. This sequence encodes CASSPGTGGHEQYF. The chain joins TRBV11-2 to TRBJ2-7, with TRBD1 matching 9 bases. From germline, CDR1 is SGHAT and CDR2 FQNNGV. V lost 5 bases and J lost 5; bases outside the gene matches: 7. The CDR3 length is 14 residues.

This sequence joins TRBV11-1 and TRBJ1-1; D call uncertain. The CDR3 extends over 13 amino acids. Germline V lookup: CDR1 SGHAT, CDR2 FQDESV (reference sequence). V lost 4 bases and J 0 bases, leaving 6 bases between the germline ends. CDR3 residues: CASSSRMNTEAFF. CDR3 DNA sequence: TGTGCCAGCAGCTCCCGTATGAACACTGAAGCTTTCTTT.

In its sample, this clone was seen a few times. The chain has TRBV6-6 and TRBJ1-6, with 8 bases fitting TRBD1. With 6 bases clipped from V and 8 bases from J, the junction kept 6 bases outside the gene matches. CDR1 is MNHNY, CDR2 SVGAGI, per germline (reference sequence). This CDR3 is 14 amino acids long. Here the CDR3 reads CASSARQGYSPLHF. DNA for the CDR3: TGTGCCAGCAGCGCCCGACAGGGGTATTCACCCCTCCACTTT.

The J gene is TRBJ2-1, the V gene TRBV7-2; 11 bases fit TRBD2. Germline CDR1 reads SGHTA; CDR2 reads FQGNSA. The length of the CDR3 is 16 residues. The junction had 9 bases not matched to a gene; V was cut back by 4 bases and J by 7 bases. CDR3 bases: TGTGCCAGCAGCTCAGCTAGCGGGGGGTGGTTTAATGAGCAGTTCTTC. Amino acids: CASSSASGGWFNEQFF. Full variable domain (remainder filled in from reference TRBV7-2 and TRBJ2-1): GAGVSQSPSNKVTEKGKDVELRCDPISGHTALYWYRQSLGQGLEFLIYFQGNSAPDKSGLPSDRFSAERTGGSVSTLTIQRTQQEDSAVYLCASSSASGGWFNEQFFGPGTRLTVL.

This chain joins TRBV2 and TRBJ2-1, with TRBD1 identical over 7 bases. The germline V gene encodes CDR1 SNHLY and CDR2 FYNNEI. The CDR3 is 13 amino acids. J lost 3 bases, V lost 6 bases, and 2 bases had no gene match. CDR3 in amino acids: CASRDRVYNEQFF. In DNA, the CDR3 is TGTGCCAGCAGAGACAGGGTCTACAATGAGCAGTTCTTC.